The next 5 T cell receptor beta chains were all read from a single sample in a study of T cell responses to AZD1222 COVID-19 vaccine. Clones were sequenced by immunoSEQ multiplex PCR, and TCRdb holds only the in-frame ones, with some missing. The sample consists of fewer than 110,000 clones, 90% of them appearing once. Here the sequenced sample was peripheral blood, taken on day 0 of AZD1222 vaccination. Every receptor here comes from an adult in good health.

This chain links TRBV5-1 with TRBJ1-1; 10 bases align to TRBD1. The CDR3 loop spans 13 amino acids. V trimming: 3 bases; J trimming: 4 bases; junction bases outside the gene matches: 0. The V gene's germline CDR1 is SGHRS and CDR2 YFSETQ. CDR3 sequence reads: CASSWDRGTEAFF. In DNA, the CDR3 is TGCGCCAGCAGCTGGGACAGGGGCACTGAAGCTTTCTTT.

CDR3 sequence reads: CASSLVGASTEAFF. The CDR3 coding sequence is TGTGCCAGCAGTCTCGTCGGGGCGAGCACTGAAGCTTTCTTT. The gene calls are TRBV28 and TRBJ1-1; D possibly corresponds to TRBD1 (5 bases). This CDR3 comprises 14 residues. V lost 5 bases and J 4 bases, leaving 14 bases between the germline ends. Germline V gene sequence: CDR1 MDHEN, CDR2 SYDVKM. Based on the CDR3 plus reference TRBV28 and TRBJ1-1, the full variable domain is DVKVTQSSRYLVKRTGEKVFLECVQDMDHENMFWYRQDPGLGLRLIYFSYDVKMKEKGDIPEGYSVSREKKERFSLILESASTNQTSMYLCASSLVGASTEAFFGQGTRLTVV.

This chain uses TRBV18 with TRBJ1-3; 8 nucleotides agree with TRBD1. The germline CDR1 and CDR2 sequences are KGHSH and LQKENI. CDR3 length: 17 residues. Trimming took 3 bases from V and 0 from J; bases not matched to a gene: 7. CDR3 residues: CASSPADRAYSGNTIYF. The CDR3 DNA reads as TGTGCCAGCTCACCTGCGGACAGGGCCTACTCTGGAAACACCATATATTTT.

On this clone itself: One end of the junction does not line up with germline, which may come from a read error. The chain recombines TRBV7-7 with TRBJ2-1; TRBD2 aligns across 10 bases. The CDR3 has 17 residues. Germline V gene sequence: CDR1 SSHAT, CDR2 FNYEAQ (reference sequence). CDR3 nucleotides: TGTGCTAGCAGCCAAAGGTTGGGAAGCGGGGGGGCACGGGAGCAGTTCTTC. Protein product: CASSQRLGSGGAREQFF.

This clone was counted once. V is TRBV7-9 and J is TRBJ2-1, with D unclear. V lost 3 bases and J 7 bases, leaving 13 bases between the germline ends. The CDR3 is 14 residues long. Germline V gives CDR1 SEHNR, CDR2 FQNEAQ (reference sequence). The CDR3 DNA is TGTGCCAGCAGCTTGGCCGTGGCCCAAAATGAGCAGTTCTTC. It codes for CASSLAVAQNEQFF.